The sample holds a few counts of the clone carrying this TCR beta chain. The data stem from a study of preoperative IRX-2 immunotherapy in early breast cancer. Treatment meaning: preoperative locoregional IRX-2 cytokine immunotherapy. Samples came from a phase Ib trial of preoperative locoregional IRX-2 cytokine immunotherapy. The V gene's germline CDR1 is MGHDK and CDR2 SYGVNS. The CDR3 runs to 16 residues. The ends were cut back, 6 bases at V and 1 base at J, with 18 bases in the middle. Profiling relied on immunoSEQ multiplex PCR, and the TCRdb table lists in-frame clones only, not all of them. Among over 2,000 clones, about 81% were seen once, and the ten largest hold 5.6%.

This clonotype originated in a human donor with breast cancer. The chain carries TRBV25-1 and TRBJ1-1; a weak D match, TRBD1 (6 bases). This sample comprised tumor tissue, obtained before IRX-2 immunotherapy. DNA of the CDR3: TGTGCCAGCAGGCGATATGACAGGAGACCGAACACTGAAGCTTTCTTT. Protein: CASRRYDRRPNTEAFF. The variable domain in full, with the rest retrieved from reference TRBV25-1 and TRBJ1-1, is EADIYQTPRYLVIGTGKKITLECSQTMGHDKMYWYQQDPGMELHLIHYSYGVNSTEKGDLSSESTVSRIRTEHFPLTLESARPSHTSQYLCASRRYDRRPNTEAFFGQGTRLTVV.